This T cell receptor (beta chain) derives from a study of cytomegalovirus exposure and HLA in healthy donors. CDR3 length equals 15 residues. V lost 3 bases to trimming and J lost 3 bases, with 12 bases between them. Germline V gives CDR1 WSHSY, CDR2 SAAADI. Whole-study findings and limits: Being productive about 90% or about 30% of the time was typical of most TCR beta V segments in an earlier analysis. A later analysis linked a missense DCLRE1C variant to TCR beta V- and J-gene trimming. Most TCR sequences proved rare, with some public TCRs found in many donors. Indistinguishability led to the exclusion of some V segments, TRBV6-2 and TRBV6-3 included.

Details on this clone: Its antigen is undetermined.

Vbeta (60) and Jbeta (13) primers were used in the PCR. Sequencing was performed with immunoSEQ multiplex PCR; in TCRdb, only in-frame clones are kept and a portion is missing. Among roughly 170,000 clones listed, around 80% were seen once. The V and J genes are TRBV10-2 and TRBJ2-1, with no clear D. This sequence was found in a woman in her 50s in good health and CMV-seropositive. The sequencing sample was made of PBMCs. The chain's CDR3 is CASSDVPPRYNEQFF. The CDR3, as DNA: TGCGCCAGCAGTGATGTCCCTCCCCGCTACAATGAGCAGTTCTTC.